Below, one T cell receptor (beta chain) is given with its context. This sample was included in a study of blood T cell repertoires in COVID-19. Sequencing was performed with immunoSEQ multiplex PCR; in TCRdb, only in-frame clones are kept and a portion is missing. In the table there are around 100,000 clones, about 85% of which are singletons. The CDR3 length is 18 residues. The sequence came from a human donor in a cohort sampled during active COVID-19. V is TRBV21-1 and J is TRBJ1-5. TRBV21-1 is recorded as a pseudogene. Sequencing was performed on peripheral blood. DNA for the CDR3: TGTGCCAGCAGCAGCTCAATCGGAGTTCTTAATAGCAATCAGCCCCAGCATTTT. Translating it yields CASSSSIGVLNSNQPQHF.